One sample yielded the 18 T cell receptor beta chains listed below, sequenced in a study of vaccination effects on CD4 cells after COVID-19. ViraFEST used viral peptide pools to expand antigen-specific CD4+ T cells before sequencing. Cultured cells yielded isolated CD4+ T cells after 10 to 11 days. A positive SARS-CoV-2 PCR test fell between March and December 2020. Everyone in the study got two shots of either the BNT162b2 or mRNA-1273 vaccine. Data came from immunoSEQ multiplex PCR; TCRdb stores just in-frame clones and leaves some out. The sample lists 13,000 to 15,000 clones, 65% to 80% occurring once. Their antigens remain unidentified. Material: CD4+ T cells from PBMCs cultured with HCoV-NL63 spike peptides, obtained after COVID-19 vaccination. Source of these receptors: a human donor who had a prior SARS-CoV-2 infection.

This chain joins TRBV12-5 and TRBJ2-1, with a weak D call TRBD2 (6 bases). The V and J ends lost 4 bases and 7 bases respectively, with 26 bases between them. The germline gives CDR1 LGHNT, CDR2 FRNRAP. The CDR3 has 18 amino acids. The CDR3 region is CASGSPLGVGGLENEQFF. The CDR3 DNA is TGTGCTAGTGGTTCCCCCTTGGGTGTGGGGGGACTTGAAAATGAGCAGTTCTTC.

This clone has just one count. The chain has TRBV5-1 and TRBJ2-5; D gene uncertain. Per the germline V gene, CDR1 is SGHRS and CDR2 is YFSETQ. Trimming took off 3 bases at V and 1 base at J, with 7 bases between the two ends. The CDR3 sequence is 13 residues long. The CDR3 DNA reads as TGCGCCAGCAGCTCAGAACCCCAAGAGACCCAGTACTTC. It is translated as CASSSEPQETQYF.

This rearrangement joins TRBV5-1 to TRBJ1-4; no reliable D call. Germline V gene data show CDR1 as SGHRS and CDR2 as YFSETQ. There are 14 residues in the CDR3. Trimming took 2 bases from V and 0 from J, leaving 5 bases between them. The CDR3 DNA follows: TGCGCCAGCAGCTTCGGGTCAACTAATGAAAAACTGTTTTTT. Residues: CASSFGSTNEKLFF.

The gene calls are TRBV30 and TRBJ2-7; a weak D match, TRBD1 (5 bases). CDR3 length: 13 amino acids. Trimming left V 5 bases short and J 2 bases short, with 13 bases between. Germline V CDR1 and CDR2: GTSNPN, SVGIG (reference sequence). The DNA of the CDR3 is TGTGCCTGGGCCAGGGTAGGAACCTACGAGCAGTACTTC. Protein: CAWARVGTYEQYF.

The rearrangement uses TRBV7-2 and TRBJ2-3; unclear D gene. The CDR3 has 11 residues. Trimming took 5 bases from V and 10 from J, leaving 10 bases between them. The germline CDR1 and CDR2 sequences are SGHTA and FQGNSA. CDR3 DNA sequence: TGTGCCAGCAGCCTCACCGGGCCGCAGTATTTT. It is translated as CASSLTGPQYF.

The chain has TRBV5-4 and TRBJ2-1, with TRBD2 as a possible D gene (6 bases). The CDR3 is made up of 15 amino acids. The germline gives CDR1 SGHNT, CDR2 YYREEE (reference sequence). The V end was cut by 2 bases, the J end by 6 bases, with 15 bases between. CDR3 residues: CASSFPLARSNEQFF. CDR3 nucleotide sequence: TGTGCCAGCAGCTTTCCCCTAGCGAGATCCAATGAGCAGTTCTTC.

This clone has just one count. The rearrangement joins TRBV10-3 to TRBJ1-2, with D possibly TRBD1 on 5 matching bases. Between the trimmed V and J ends, which lost 6 bases and 7 bases, there was a span of 21 bases. Germline V gene sequence: CDR1 ENHRY, CDR2 SYGVKD. This CDR3 has 15 residues. CDR3 protein: CAISPGEQRKGGYTF. The CDR3 nucleotides are TGTGCCATCAGCCCGGGGGAACAGCGGAAGGGTGGCTACACCTTC.

About this clone: Distinct nucleotide sequences in the sample also encode this CDR3. J is TRBJ2-1 and V is TRBV5-6, with 8 bases aligning to TRBD1. Germline trimming cut 4 bases from V and 4 bases from J; bases unmatched to any gene: 10. The CDR3 is 16 residues long. The germline V gene encodes CDR1 SGHDT and CDR2 YYEEEE. This CDR3 reads CASSLTGANLYNEQFF. The CDR3 nucleotides are TGTGCCAGCAGCCTGACAGGGGCCAACCTATACAATGAGCAGTTCTTC.

V and J are TRBV5-1 and TRBJ2-1; D unclear. Trimming removed 0 bases from V and 4 bases from J, with 11 bases in between. Germline assignment: CDR1 SGHRS and CDR2 YFSETQ. The CDR3 runs to 15 residues. CDR3 in DNA: TGCGCCAGCAGCTTGGCCTCCTCCCTGTACAATGAGCAGTTCTTC. It specifies CASSLASSLYNEQFF.

This clone was seen a few times. Here the CDR3 reads CASSLTGQGDYEQYF. The CDR3 nucleotides are TGTGCCAGCAGCCTTACCGGACAGGGGGACTACGAGCAGTACTTC. The gene calls are TRBV7-3 and TRBJ2-7; 10 nucleotides agree with TRBD1. After removal of 5 bases from V and 3 bases from J, the junction contained 7 bases not matched to a gene. The CDR3 length is 15 residues. Germline V CDR1 and CDR2: SGHTA, FQGTGA.

This clone has a handful of counts. The chain combines TRBV19 with TRBJ2-1, with 9 bases fitting TRBD1. CDR1 and CDR2 from the germline V gene are LNHDA and SQIVND (reference sequence). CDR3 length equals 15 residues. J lost 7 bases, V lost 3 bases, and 7 bases had no gene match. CDR3 residues: CASSIRTGADNEQFF. CDR3 bases: TGTGCCAGTAGTATCAGGACAGGGGCGGATAATGAGCAGTTCTTC.

The chain carries TRBV21-1 and TRBJ1-4; no DNA check was done on the table's D call, TRBD1. TRBV21-1 is tagged as a pseudogene. The CDR3 has 15 residues. The CDR3 region has the DNA TGTGCCAGCAGCACCGGGGACAGGTTAGAGGAAAAACTGTTTTTT. This translates into CASSTGDRLEEKLFF.

The V gene is TRBV7-6, the J gene TRBJ2-7; D not certain. Trimming removed 0 bases from V and 5 bases from J, with 8 bases in between. Looked up from germline, CDR1 is SGHVS and CDR2 is FNYEAQ. The CDR3 is 13 residues long. Here the CDR3 reads CASSLAMGDEQYF. CDR3 coding DNA: TGTGCCAGCAGCTTAGCTATGGGCGACGAGCAGTACTTC.

This sequence joins TRBV9 and TRBJ2-3, with 15 nucleotides matching TRBD2. The germline CDR1 and CDR2 sequences are SGDLS and YYNGEE. This CDR3 has 16 residues. J gave up 4 bases and V 4 bases, and 4 bases lay outside the gene matches. The CDR3 is CASSRTSGRAADTQYF. CDR3 sequence (DNA): TGTGCCAGCAGCAGGACTAGCGGGAGGGCCGCAGATACGCAGTATTTT.

The chain uses TRBV3-1 (or the pseudogene TRBV3-2) and TRBJ2-1; D is perhaps TRBD1 (6 bases). V was clipped by 4 bases and J by 6 bases, with 10 bases between them. Per the germline V gene, CDR1 is LGHDT and CDR2 is YNNKEL (reference sequence). The CDR3 spans 13 residues. CDR3 sequence: CASSLGAVNEQFF. DNA for the CDR3: TGTGCCAGCAGCCTGGGGGCGGTCAATGAGCAGTTCTTC.

The rearrangement uses TRBV11-3 and TRBJ2-7; the D is unclear. The CDR3 length is 14 residues. CDR1 is SGHNT and CDR2 is YENEEA in the germline V gene. V was clipped by 0 bases and J by 3 bases, with 9 bases between them. The CDR3 is CASSLDPTYYEQYF. CDR3 in DNA: TGTGCCAGCAGCTTAGATCCGACCTACTACGAGCAGTACTTC.

V and J are TRBV12-3 or TRBV12-4 and TRBJ1-2; D is unclear. V was clipped by 10 bases and J by 4 bases, with 16 bases between them. The CDR3 consists of 13 residues. The CDR3 DNA is TGTGCCATCATCCCCCGGTACACCTATGGCTACACCTTC. This translates into CAIIPRYTYGYTF.

The chain couples TRBV5-6 to TRBJ2-3, with 10 bases matching TRBD2. Trimming cost V 3 bases and J 1 base; bases outside gene matches: 2. Germline values: CDR1 SGHDT, CDR2 YYEEEE. The CDR3 is 15 residues long. CDR3 DNA sequence: TGTGCCAGCAGCTCCGGGACTAGCGGCACAGATACGCAGTATTTT. Protein product: CASSSGTSGTDTQYF.